Detailed here is one TCR beta chain. Its antigen is undetermined. The CDR3 loop spans 13 amino acids. Germline CDR1 SNHLY, CDR2 FYNNEI. Trimming took 6 bases from V and 9 from J, leaving 12 bases between them. Lactation, pregnancy, other autoimmune disease or uncontrolled infection led to exclusion of patients. Diagnoses rested on clinical symptoms, serum thyroxine and TRAb, thyroid ultrasound and orbital computed tomography. This record comes from a study of T cells in Graves' hyperthyroidism and ophthalmopathy. Study-level points and caveats: Ophthalmopathy could be told apart from stable hyperthyroidism with a 13 V-J model. Most clonotypes expanded in thyroid above 0.001 were likewise present in blood.

Regions amplified from RNA transcripts were the TCR beta CDR3 regions. A first-round RT-PCR of the TCR CDR3 used the HTBI primer set. A single record per CDR3 protein comes from TCRdb applying MiXCR to the multiplex PCR reads. The repertoire includes hundreds of thousands of distinct CDR3 sequences, over 40% of them detected once, and about 7.7% sits in the top ten. V gene TRBV2 combines with J gene TRBJ1-6, with a weak D call TRBD1 (5 bases). The sample consisted of peripheral blood or thyroid tissue (not recorded which). The clonotype was recovered from an adult man with Graves' disease, either hyperthyroidism or ophthalmopathy (not recorded which). CDR3 nucleotides: TGTGCCAGCAGCATGGACATCATTTCACCCCTCCACTTT. As protein: CASSMDIISPLHF.